One sample yielded the 5 T cell receptor beta chains listed below, sequenced in a study of blood T cell repertoires in COVID-19. The data were produced by immunoSEQ multiplex PCR, yet TCRdb's version contains in-frame clones alone and is incomplete. In the table there are 310,000 or so clones, roughly nine tenths of which are singletons. Sequences were obtained from peripheral blood. Source of these receptors: a woman in her thirties with COVID-19, enrolled during active disease.

This clone was observed a single time. J is TRBJ1-3 and V is TRBV19, with a possible D match to TRBD1 (6 bases). The CDR3 has 15 amino acids. In germline, CDR1 is LNHDA, CDR2 SQIVND (reference sequence). V lost 5 bases and J lost 1, with 12 bases in between. The CDR3 protein is CASSGAQGSGNTIYF. The CDR3 DNA reads as TGTGCCAGTAGTGGTGCACAGGGTTCTGGAAACACCATATATTTT. Full variable domain (outside the CDR3, taken from reference TRBV19 and TRBJ1-3): DGGITQSPKYLFRKEGQNVTLSCEQNLNHDAMYWYRQDPGQGLRLIYYSQIVNDFQKGDIAEGYSVSREKKESFPLTVTSAQKNPTAFYLCASSGAQGSGNTIYFGEGSWLTVV.

The chain has TRBV7-6 and TRBJ2-1, with 8 bases aligning to TRBD2. Unmatched junction bases numbered 11, after V lost 5 bases and J lost 8 bases. The CDR3 is 15 amino acids. In germline, CDR1 is SGHVS, CDR2 FNYEAQ. The CDR3 spells CASSLSGSIGDEQFF. The DNA for the CDR3 is TGTGCCAGCAGCCTAAGCGGGAGTATTGGCGATGAGCAGTTCTTC.

There are a few counts of this clone. V is TRBV7-2 and J is TRBJ2-1, with 7 bases lining up with TRBD1. With V trimmed by 5 bases and J by 6 bases, 13 bases remained unmatched. Germline CDR1 is SGHTA and CDR2 is FQGNSA. This CDR3 has 16 residues. As DNA, the CDR3 is TGTGCCAGCAGCACGCGAATAGACAGGGATAGCAATGAGCAGTTCTTC. Amino acids: CASSTRIDRDSNEQFF.

This sequence joins TRBV19 and TRBJ1-3, with 8 bases lining up with TRBD1. Germline trimming cut 6 bases from V and 0 bases from J; bases unmatched to any gene: 4. Germline loops: CDR1 LNHDA, CDR2 SQIVND (reference sequence). The CDR3 runs 15 residues. CDR3 in amino acids: CASRTGQASGNTIYF. The CDR3 DNA sequence: TGTGCCAGTAGAACGGGACAGGCCTCTGGAAACACCATATATTTT.

The chain couples TRBV29-1 to TRBJ1-2; 7 positions match TRBD1. V gave up 6 bases and J gave up 6 bases; unmatched junction bases: 13. The CDR3 spans 14 residues. CDR1 and CDR2 from the germline V gene are SQVTM and ANQGSEA. In DNA, the CDR3 is TGCAGCGTCTCATATGTCCGGGACAGAGATGGCTACACCTTC. Protein product: CSVSYVRDRDGYTF.